The clone carrying this T cell receptor beta chain was recorded a few times. Its cognate antigen is unknown. This record belongs to a study of CD8+ T cells in alopecia areata. Overall study: Twice daily, treated patients received 5 to 10 mg of oral tofacitinib. Overall study findings and caveats: One nonresponder leaves baseline CD8+ expansion's link to response uncertain. Persistence during tofacitinib was seen for many expanded lesional clones in scalp and blood.

Once RNA had been extracted, it was reverse transcribed into cDNA to act as the sequencing template. This table comes from immunoSEQ multiplex PCR, and its TCRdb copy is limited to in-frame clones, with some not included. The sample records roughly 110,000 clones, 55% to 60% being singletons. The sample's treatment: oral pan-JAK inhibitor, 5-10 mg twice daily. Researchers gathered lesional scalp punch biopsies and peripheral blood from patients with alopecia areata. The sequence derives from a human donor with alopecia areata. Sample: CD4+ T cells sorted from blood, taken at week 24, from a patient treated with tofacitinib.

The CDR3 loop is CASSPNRDSYGYTF. The CDR3 region has the DNA TGTGCCAGCAGTCCCAACCGGGACAGCTATGGCTACACCTTC. The chain is built from TRBV27 and TRBJ1-2, with 7 bases identical to TRBD1. The CDR3 has 14 amino acids. CDR1 is MNHEY and CDR2 is SMNVEV in the germline V gene (reference sequence). With 5 bases clipped from V and 4 bases from J, the junction kept 7 bases outside the gene matches.